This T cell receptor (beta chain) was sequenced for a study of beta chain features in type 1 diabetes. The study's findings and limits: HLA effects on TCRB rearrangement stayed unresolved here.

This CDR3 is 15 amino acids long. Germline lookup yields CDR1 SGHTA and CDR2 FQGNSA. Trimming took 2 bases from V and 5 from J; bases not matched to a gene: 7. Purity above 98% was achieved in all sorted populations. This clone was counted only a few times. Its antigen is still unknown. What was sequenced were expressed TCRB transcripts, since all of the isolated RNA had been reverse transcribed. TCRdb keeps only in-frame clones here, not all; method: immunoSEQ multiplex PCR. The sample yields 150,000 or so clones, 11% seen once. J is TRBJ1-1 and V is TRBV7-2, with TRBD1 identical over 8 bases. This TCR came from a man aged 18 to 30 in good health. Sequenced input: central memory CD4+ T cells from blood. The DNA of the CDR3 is TGTGCCAGCAGCTTATTTGGACAGGGAAGGACTGAAGCTTTCTTT. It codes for CASSLFGQGRTEAFF.